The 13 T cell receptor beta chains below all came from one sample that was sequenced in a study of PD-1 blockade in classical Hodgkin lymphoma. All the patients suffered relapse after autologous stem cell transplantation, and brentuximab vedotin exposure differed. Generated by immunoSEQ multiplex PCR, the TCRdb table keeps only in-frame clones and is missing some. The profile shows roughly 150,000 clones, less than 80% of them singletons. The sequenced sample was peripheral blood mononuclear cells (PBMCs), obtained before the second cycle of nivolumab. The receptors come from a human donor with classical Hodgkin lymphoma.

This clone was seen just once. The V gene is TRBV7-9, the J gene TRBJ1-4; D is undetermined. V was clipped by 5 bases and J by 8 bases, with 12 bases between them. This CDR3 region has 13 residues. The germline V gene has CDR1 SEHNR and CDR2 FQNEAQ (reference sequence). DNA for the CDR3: TGTGCCAGCAGCCCTGCCACATCCGAAAAACTGTTTTTT. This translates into CASSPATSEKLFF.

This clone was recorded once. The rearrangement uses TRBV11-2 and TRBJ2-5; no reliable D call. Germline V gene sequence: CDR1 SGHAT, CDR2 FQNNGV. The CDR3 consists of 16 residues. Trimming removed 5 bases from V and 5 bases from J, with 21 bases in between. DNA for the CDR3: TGTGCCAGCAGCCCCGGTTTAGGACCGAGTATTGAGACCCAGTACTTC. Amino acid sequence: CASSPGLGPSIETQYF.

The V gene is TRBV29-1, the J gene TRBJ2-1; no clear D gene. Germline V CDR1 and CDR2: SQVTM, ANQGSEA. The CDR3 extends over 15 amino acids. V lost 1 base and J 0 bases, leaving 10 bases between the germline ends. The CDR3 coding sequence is TGCAGCGTTGAAGGAACTGAAAGCTCCTACAATGAGCAGTTCTTC. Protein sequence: CSVEGTESSYNEQFF.

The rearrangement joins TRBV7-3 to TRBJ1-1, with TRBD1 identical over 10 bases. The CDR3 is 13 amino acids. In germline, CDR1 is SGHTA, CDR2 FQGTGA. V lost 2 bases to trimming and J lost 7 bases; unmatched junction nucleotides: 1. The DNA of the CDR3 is TGTGCCAGCAGCTTAGGGACAGGGGATGAAGCTTTCTTT. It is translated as CASSLGTGDEAFF.

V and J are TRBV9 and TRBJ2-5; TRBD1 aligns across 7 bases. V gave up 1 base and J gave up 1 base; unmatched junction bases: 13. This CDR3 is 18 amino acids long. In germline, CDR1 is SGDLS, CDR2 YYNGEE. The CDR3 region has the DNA TGTGCCAGCAGCGTAAACCCAGCCCAACAGGGGCTCCAAGAGACCCAGTACTTC. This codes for CASSVNPAQQGLQETQYF.

The CDR3 sequence: CASSSSAGHGNIQYF. CDR3 in DNA: TGTGCCAGCAGTTCGTCCGCAGGGCACGGAAACATTCAGTACTTC. This rearrangement joins TRBV7-2 to TRBJ2-4; tentative D call: TRBD1 (5 bases). The CDR3 length is 15 residues. The ends were cut back, 6 bases at V and 6 bases at J, with 18 bases in the middle. Germline V CDR1 and CDR2: SGHTA, FQGNSA. The variable domain in full, with the rest retrieved from reference TRBV7-2 and TRBJ2-4, is GAGVSQSPSNKVTEKGKDVELRCDPISGHTALYWYRQSLGQGLEFLIYFQGNSAPDKSGLPSDRFSAERTGGSVSTLTIQRTQQEDSAVYLCASSSSAGHGNIQYFGAGTRLSVL.

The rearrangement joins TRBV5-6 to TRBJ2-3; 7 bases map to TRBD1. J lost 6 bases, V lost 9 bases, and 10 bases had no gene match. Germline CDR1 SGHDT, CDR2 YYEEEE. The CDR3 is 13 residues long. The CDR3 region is CATSRGQLDTQYF. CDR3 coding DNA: TGTGCCACCTCAAGGGGGCAGTTGGATACGCAGTATTTT.

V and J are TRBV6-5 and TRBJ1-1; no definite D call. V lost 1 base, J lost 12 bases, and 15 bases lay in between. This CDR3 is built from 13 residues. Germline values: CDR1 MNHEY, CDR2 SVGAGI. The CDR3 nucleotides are TGTGCCAGCAGTTACTTTGGACCTAGCCACCCTTTCTTT. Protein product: CASSYFGPSHPFF.

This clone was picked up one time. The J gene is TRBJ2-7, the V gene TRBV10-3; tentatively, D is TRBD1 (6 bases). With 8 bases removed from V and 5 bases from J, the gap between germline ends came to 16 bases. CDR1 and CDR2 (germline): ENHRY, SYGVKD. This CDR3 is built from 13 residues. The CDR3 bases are TGTGCCATCTCTGGGACAAGCCTGGACGAGCAGTACTTC. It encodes CAISGTSLDEQYF.

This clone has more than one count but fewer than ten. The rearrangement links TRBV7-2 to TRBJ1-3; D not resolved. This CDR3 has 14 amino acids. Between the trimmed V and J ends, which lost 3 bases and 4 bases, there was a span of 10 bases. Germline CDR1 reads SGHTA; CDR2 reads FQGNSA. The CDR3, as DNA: TGTGCCAGCAGCTTTGATCCTGGGGGAAACACCATATATTTT. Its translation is CASSFDPGGNTIYF.

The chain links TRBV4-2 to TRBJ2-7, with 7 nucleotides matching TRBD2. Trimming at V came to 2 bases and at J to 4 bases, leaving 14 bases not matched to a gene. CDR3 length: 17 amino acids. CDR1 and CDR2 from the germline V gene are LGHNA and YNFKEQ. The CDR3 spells CASSQPRGDRTPYEQYF. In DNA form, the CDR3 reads TGTGCCAGCAGCCAACCCCGGGGGGATCGTACACCATACGAGCAGTACTTC.

CDR3 sequence reads: CASSLGQSNTEAFF. The CDR3 DNA reads as TGTGCCAGCAGCCTGGGACAGTCAAACACTGAAGCTTTCTTT. The chain uses TRBV5-5 and TRBJ1-1; 7 bases match TRBD1. The V and J ends lost 4 bases and 2 bases, in that order; junction bases with no gene match: 5. The CDR3 sequence is 14 residues long. Germline CDR1 SGHKS, CDR2 YYEKEE (reference sequence).

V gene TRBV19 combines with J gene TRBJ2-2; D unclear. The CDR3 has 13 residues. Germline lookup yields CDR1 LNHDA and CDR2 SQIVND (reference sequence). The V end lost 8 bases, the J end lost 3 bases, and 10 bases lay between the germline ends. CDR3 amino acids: CASRRQDTGELFF. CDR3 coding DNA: TGTGCCAGTCGGCGGCAGGACACCGGGGAGCTGTTTTTT.